The source of this TCR beta chain is a study of resident and recirculating memory T cells in vitiligo. Study-wide context: Each patient gave two lesional and two nonlesional epidermal shave biopsies, plus PBMCs. No cells were sorted; samples were homogenized just before genomic DNA extraction.

Assay used: immunoSEQ multiplex PCR; TCRdb lists only in-frame clones, some missing. The sample carries 39,000 or so clones, about nine tenths recorded once. A note on this clone: In the same sample, other DNA sequences code for this CDR3.

V lost 6 bases, J lost 1 base, and 4 bases stayed unmatched. CDR3 length: 14 amino acids. The germline V gene encodes CDR1 SQVTM and CDR2 ANQGSEA. No patient showed confetti depigmentation, a clinical sign of active disease. The sample comprised blood. This receptor was taken from a male donor with vitiligo. The V call is TRBV29-1, the J call TRBJ2-5; 11 bases agree with TRBD2. This CDR3 reads CSVAGTSGQETQYF. CDR3 bases: TGCAGCGTCGCCGGGACTAGCGGCCAAGAGACCCAGTACTTC.